This T cell receptor (beta chain) was documented in a study of neurological immune-mediated disorders. CDR1 and CDR2 (germline): MNHNS, SASEGT. V was cut by 0 bases and J by 0 bases, with 14 bases left in between. This CDR3 region has 18 residues. Study findings and constraints: Multiple sclerosis, the disease with the least TCR clonal expansion, fell below healthy controls, whereas HTLV-1-associated myelopathy showed the most.

This clonotype showed up many times. The antigen is not known. A single record per CDR3 protein comes from TCRdb applying MiXCR to the 5' RACE reads. The top ten clones hold 4% to 5.5% of a sample with 25,000 to 35,000 distinct CDR3 sequences, 13% of them seen once. Time point meaning: technical triplicate 2. Sorted libraries were derived from about a million CD4+ or CD8+ T cells. The origin of this receptor is a female donor with HTLV-1-associated myelopathy (HAM/TSP). The chain is built from TRBV6-1 and TRBJ1-4, with D perhaps TRBD1 (5 bases). Sequencing used CD4+ T cells from blood. The CDR3 DNA follows: TGTGCCAGCAGTGAAGCTCTGACCGGGACGGCAACTAATGAAAAACTGTTTTTT. This gives the protein CASSEALTGTATNEKLFF.